The 25 T cell receptor beta chains presented below share a single source sample, sequenced in a study of Tregs in tolerant kidney transplant recipients. The method was immunoSEQ multiplex PCR; TCRdb's version includes in-frame clones alone and lacks a portion of them. The sample has approximately 13,000 clones; the top ten hold roughly 28%. The nonmyeloablative bone marrow transplants came from related graft donors, with transient mixed chimerism. The input for sequencing was CD8+ T cells from blood (PBMCs), taken 6 months after the transplant. These receptor sequences come from a human patient who received a combined kidney and bone marrow transplant. Some of these T cells may belong to the graft donor.

In the case of this clone: From the germline J gene comes the end of the CDR3, since the read stops 3 residues before it. V usage is TRBV11-1 and J usage is TRBJ2-7; 10 bases match TRBD1. The CDR3 has 13 residues. Per the germline V gene, CDR1 is SGHAT and CDR2 is FQDESV (reference sequence). V lost 6 bases and J lost 4; bases outside the gene matches: 3. The CDR3 sequence: CASSWDRGYEQYF. CDR3 bases read: TGTGCCAGCAGTTGGGACAGGGGATACGAG.

About this clone itself: The read stops 3 residues short of the end of the CDR3; the missing end is completed from the germline J gene. The chain carries TRBV6-2 or TRBV6-3 and TRBJ1-2, with D unclear. V gave up 6 bases and J gave up 4 bases, with 15 bases separating them. The V gene's germline CDR1 is MNHEY and CDR2 SVGEGT. The CDR3 contains 14 residues. Incomplete CDR3 DNA: TGTGCCAGCAGACAAGTATATACATCCTATGGC. Its translation is CASRQVYTSYG. The full CDR3 reads CASRQVYTSYGYTF.

Of note for this clone: The CDR3 goes on 3 residues after the read ends, and that part is filled in from the germline J gene. V gene TRBV2 combines with J gene TRBJ2-3; 9 nucleotides align to TRBD1. This CDR3 spans 14 amino acids. Germline CDR1 is SNHLY and CDR2 is FYNNEI. The covered CDR3 bases are TGTGCCAGCAGCATGGGACAGGGAGGAGAGACG. This encodes CASSMGQGGET. The full-length CDR3 reads as CASSMGQGGETQYF. Based on the CDR3 plus reference TRBV2 and TRBJ2-3, the full variable domain is EPEVTQTPSHQVTQMGQEVILRCVPISNHLYFYWYRQILGQKVEFLVSFYNNEISEKSEIFDDQFSVERPDGSNFTLKIRSTKLEDSAMYFCASSMGQGGETQYFGPGTRLTVL.

Comment on this clone: The read terminates 3 residues before the CDR3 end, so the remaining end is supplied by the germline J gene. The rearrangement uses TRBV3-1 (or the pseudogene TRBV3-2) and TRBJ1-4, with unresolved D. Per germline, CDR1 LGHDT and CDR2 YNNKEL (reference sequence). The V and J ends lost 4 bases and 7 bases respectively, with 22 bases between them. The CDR3 has 17 amino acids. CDR3 residues: CASSLTETYVEGEKLFF. CDR3 DNA, as far as it was read: TGTGCCAGCAGCCTTACTGAGACCTACGTCGAGGGTGAAAAA.

In the case of this clone: The read falls 3 residues short of the CDR3 end, and the missing part is taken from the germline J gene. V usage is TRBV6-2 or TRBV6-3 and J usage is TRBJ2-7; D is possibly TRBD1 (5 bases). CDR1 MNHEY and CDR2 SVGEGT come from the germline V gene. V lost 4 bases and J lost 2, with 9 bases in between. The CDR3 extends over 13 amino acids. CDR3 sequence reads: CASSLAGTYEQYF. The sequenced part of the CDR3 DNA is TGTGCCAGCAGTTTAGCAGGGACCTACGAG.

As to this clone: One end of the junction varies from germline; a read error may be responsible. The CDR3 end lies 3 residues beyond the end of the read and is filled in from the germline J gene. The sample contains more than one DNA sequence encoding this CDR3. V usage is TRBV7-2 and J usage is TRBJ1-3, with D tentatively TRBD1 (5 bases). CDR1 SGHTA and CDR2 FQGNSA come from the germline V gene. The CDR3 contains 15 residues. The CDR3 DNA, read in part, is TGTGCCAGCAGCCCGGACATTTCCTCTGGAAACACG. Its protein product is CASSPDISSGNT. The whole CDR3 sequence reads CASSPDISSGNTIYF.

A remark on this clone: Read data end 3 residues before the CDR3 end; the end is taken from the germline J gene. The V call is TRBV11-2, the J call TRBJ2-7; 7 bases map to TRBD1. J was trimmed by 3 bases and V by 1 base; bases with no gene match: 6. CDR1 SGHAT and CDR2 FQNNGV come from the germline V gene. The CDR3 sequence is 15 residues long. The CDR3 here is CASSLGQGRGYEQYF. CDR3 bases read: TGTGCCAGCAGCTTAGGACAGGGAAGAGGCTACGAG.

Of note for this clone: The DNA ends 3 residues before the CDR3 does, and the rest of the CDR3 is filled in from the germline J gene. The chain is built from TRBV10-2 and TRBJ2-5, with TRBD1 as a possible D gene (5 bases). CDR3 length: 13 residues. V was pared by 6 bases and J by 4 bases, with 12 bases between. In germline, CDR1 is WSHSY, CDR2 SAAADI. The sequenced part of the CDR3 DNA is TGCGCCAGCAGGGGGCTGGTAACAGAGACC. Its protein is CASRGLVTET. The full CDR3 protein reads CASRGLVTETQYF.

About this clone itself: The read gets to within 3 residues of the CDR3 end, and the germline J gene fills in the rest. The J gene is TRBJ2-5, the V gene TRBV2; tentative D call: TRBD1 (5 bases). CDR1 is SNHLY and CDR2 is FYNNEI in the germline V gene. This CDR3 contains 15 residues. V lost 6 bases to trimming and J lost 5 bases, with 19 bases between them. The CDR3 bases that were read are TGTGCCAGCAGGGACCCGGGCAGGGCGGAGGAGACC. The encoded protein is CASRDPGRAEET. The full-length CDR3 reads as CASRDPGRAEETQYF.

Comment on this clone: The read terminates 3 residues before the CDR3 end, so the remaining end is supplied by the germline J gene. The V and J genes are TRBV19 and TRBJ2-1; 8 bases agree with TRBD2. The V gene end was trimmed by 6 bases and the J gene end by 7 bases; junction bases not matched to a gene: 5. The CDR3 extends over 13 amino acids. Germline CDR1 is LNHDA and CDR2 is SQIVND (reference sequence). CDR3 DNA, as far as it was read: TGTGCCAGTAGCCCCGGGGGGGGGAATGAG. This translates into CASSPGGGNE. The full CDR3 protein is CASSPGGGNEQFF.

A note on this clone: The CDR3 is cut off 3 residues early in the read; its end comes from the germline J gene. The chain employs TRBV30 and TRBJ2-5; 8 bases fit TRBD1. Per the germline V gene, CDR1 is GTSNPN and CDR2 is SVGIG (reference sequence). The CDR3 totals 15 residues. The V and J ends lost 3 bases and 1 base, in that order; junction bases with no gene match: 7. The CDR3 bases that were read are TGTGCCTGGAGCCTGTCTCAGGGGGCCCAAGAGACC. It encodes CAWSLSQGAQET. The whole CDR3 sequence reads CAWSLSQGAQETQYF.

By frequency, this clone is medium-sized. Coverage ceases 3 residues before the CDR3 finishes, and the germline J gene fills in the end. The chain recombines TRBV6-2 or TRBV6-3 with TRBJ1-1; TRBD1 might be the D (5 bases). Germline assignment: CDR1 MNHEY and CDR2 SVGEGT. V gave up 10 bases and J gave up 0 bases, with 12 bases separating them. The CDR3 length is 13 residues. This CDR3 reads CATRQWMNTEAFF. Incomplete CDR3 DNA: TGTGCCACCCGACAGTGGATGAACACTGAA.

Note on this clone: The read terminates 3 residues before the CDR3 end, so the remaining end is supplied by the germline J gene. The J gene is TRBJ2-7, the V gene TRBV29-1, with a weak D call TRBD1 (5 bases). V gave up 4 bases and J gave up 0 bases, with 10 bases separating them. The CDR3 spans 13 residues. CDR1 is SQVTM and CDR2 is ANQGSEA in the germline V gene. The CDR3 spells CSVAGFGSYEQYF. Partial CDR3 DNA: TGCAGCGTTGCAGGGTTCGGCTCCTACGAG.

With regard to this clone: Its ends do not fully match the called genes, so a read error is possible. The missing CDR3 end, 3 residues past where the read stops, is filled in from the germline J gene. The genes are TRBV14 and TRBJ2-2, with 7 positions matching TRBD2. This CDR3 region has 17 residues. The V gene's germline CDR1 is SGHDN and CDR2 FVKESK. The CDR3: CASSQARGSLHTRELFF. CDR3 DNA, as far as it was read: TGTGCCAGCAGCCAAGCGCGCGGGAGCCTTCACACCAGGGAG.

Notes on this clone: The CDR3 extends 3 residues past the end of the read, so its final part is completed from the germline J gene. The V call is TRBV6-2 or TRBV6-3, the J call TRBJ1-2, with a tentative D call TRBD1 (6 bases). The CDR3 has 13 amino acids. Germline V CDR1 and CDR2: MNHEY, SVGEGT. The chain's CDR3 is CASRMGGAYDYTF. The CDR3 DNA, read in part, is TGTGCCAGCAGGATGGGGGGGGCCTACGAC.

Comments on this clone: The missing CDR3 end, 3 residues past where the read stops, is filled in from the germline J gene. V is TRBV5-1 and J is TRBJ2-3; 11 nucleotides align to TRBD2. CDR3 length: 20 residues. Germline V gives CDR1 SGHRS, CDR2 YFSETQ. The junction had 14 bases not matched to a gene; V was cut back by 0 bases and J by 2 bases. The sequenced CDR3 bases are TGCGCCAGCAGCTTGGCCGGGGGTAGCGGGAGGGCTTTATACACAGATACG. This sequence encodes CASSLAGGSGRALYTDT. The whole CDR3 sequence is CASSLAGGSGRALYTDTQYF.

Details on this clone: The missing CDR3 end, 3 residues past where the read stops, is filled in from the germline J gene. The rearrangement joins TRBV25-1 to TRBJ1-1; D not resolved. V gave up 2 bases and J gave up 0 bases, with 10 bases separating them. Germline V lookup: CDR1 MGHDK, CDR2 SYGVNS. The CDR3 is made up of 15 amino acids. CDR3 bases read: TGTGCCAGCAGTGAAAGTGGCATGATGAACACTGAA. It specifies CASSESGMMNTE. The whole CDR3 is CASSESGMMNTEAFF.

Points on this clone: The read gets to within 3 residues of the CDR3 end, and the germline J gene fills in the rest. The V call is TRBV19, the J call TRBJ1-1, with 9 bases lining up with TRBD1. The CDR3 sequence is 14 residues long. From germline, CDR1 is LNHDA and CDR2 SQIVND (reference sequence). The V and J ends lost 6 bases and 3 bases, in that order; junction bases with no gene match: 5. CDR3 region: CASRLTGGHTEAFF. The covered CDR3 bases are TGTGCCAGTAGGCTTACAGGGGGCCACACTGAA.

As concerns this clone: The read terminates 3 residues ahead of where the CDR3 ends, so the germline J gene completes it. The chain is built from TRBV2 and TRBJ1-1; 7 bases map to TRBD1. The CDR3 spans 13 residues. Germline CDR1 SNHLY, CDR2 FYNNEI. V dropped 9 bases and J dropped 5; count of bases not matched to a gene: 9. CDR3 DNA, as far as it was read: TGTGCCAGGAGGGTAGGGGGCGATACTGAA. Amino acid sequence: CARRVGGDTE. In full, the CDR3 is CARRVGGDTEAFF. Full variable domain (remainder filled in from reference TRBV2 and TRBJ1-1): EPEVTQTPSHQVTQMGQEVILRCVPISNHLYFYWYRQILGQKVEFLVSFYNNEISEKSEIFDDQFSVERPDGSNFTLKIRSTKLEDSAMYFCARRVGGDTEAFFGQGTRLTVV.

The part of the CDR3 DNA that was read is TGCGCCAGCAGTGAGGCTAGAGGGGGCGATAATTCACCC. This sequence encodes CASSEARGGDNSP. The full CDR3 is CASSEARGGDNSPLHF. The chain combines TRBV10-2 with TRBJ1-6, with 7 bases lining up with TRBD1. The read stops 3 residues short of the end of the CDR3; the missing end is completed from the germline J gene. This CDR3 spans 16 amino acids. The germline CDR1 and CDR2 sequences are WSHSY and SAAADI. V dropped 2 bases and J dropped 5; count of bases not matched to a gene: 6.

For this clone: Read coverage stops 3 residues before the CDR3 terminus; the germline J gene supplies the remainder. The genes are TRBV12-5 and TRBJ2-2; 8 bases map to TRBD1. In germline, CDR1 is LGHNT, CDR2 FRNRAP. V trimming: 0 bases; J trimming: 1 base; junction bases outside the gene matches: 4. CDR3 length: 17 residues. The CDR3 protein is CASGLVTGTGNTGELFF. The covered CDR3 bases are TGTGCTAGTGGTTTGGTAACCGGGACAGGGAACACCGGGGAG.

A remark on this clone: Sequencing ends 3 residues short of the CDR3 end; the germline J gene provides the rest. V usage is TRBV13 and J usage is TRBJ2-7; D is possibly TRBD2 (5 bases). V was trimmed by 1 base and J by 1 base, leaving 8 bases between them. The CDR3 loop spans 14 amino acids. Germline lookup yields CDR1 PRHDT and CDR2 FYEKMQ (reference sequence). Partial CDR3 DNA: TGTGCCAGCAGCTTAGTCGGCGGGTCCTACGAG. Translation: CASSLVGGSYE. The whole CDR3 region reads CASSLVGGSYEQYF.

In regard to this clone: Read data end 3 residues before the CDR3 end; the end is taken from the germline J gene. The genes are TRBV7-7 and TRBJ1-2, with a tentative D call TRBD1 (6 bases). This CDR3 region has 14 residues. The germline CDR1 and CDR2 sequences are SSHAT and FNYEAQ (reference sequence). The sequenced part of the CDR3 DNA is TGTGCCAGCAGCCCACCGGACAGCCCCTACGAC. Translation: CASSPPDSPYD. The complete CDR3 sequence is CASSPPDSPYDYTF.

As concerns this clone: The read halts 3 residues ahead of the CDR3 end, with the missing end drawn from the germline J gene. The chain recombines TRBV7-2 with TRBJ2-7; no firm D call. The V end lost 5 bases, the J end lost 0 bases, and 11 bases lay between the germline ends. This CDR3 has 14 residues. The germline V gene has CDR1 SGHTA and CDR2 FQGNSA. CDR3 amino acids: CASSARIASYEQYF. Partial CDR3 DNA: TGTGCCAGCAGCGCCCGAATAGCCTCCTACGAG.

Concerning this clone itself: The CDR3 end lies 3 residues beyond the end of the read and is filled in from the germline J gene. The chain couples TRBV18 to TRBJ2-5; maybe TRBD2 (5 bases). V was trimmed by 6 bases and J by 0 bases, leaving 11 bases between them. This CDR3 is built from 14 residues. Germline assignment: CDR1 KGHSH and CDR2 LQKENI. The part of the CDR3 DNA that was read is TGTGCCAGCTCGGTAGCGCCTTACCAAGAGACC. It codes for CASSVAPYQET. The full-length CDR3 reads as CASSVAPYQETQYF. The full variable domain, completed using reference TRBV18 and TRBJ2-5, is NAGVMQNPRHLVRRRGQEARLRCSPMKGHSHVYWYRQLPEEGLKFMVYLQKENIIDESGMPKERFSAEFPKEGPSILRIQQVVRGDSAAYFCASSVAPYQETQYFGPGTRLLVL.